These 3 T cell receptor beta chains share one sample of origin, sequenced in a study of blood T cell repertoires in COVID-19. This table comes from immunoSEQ multiplex PCR, and its TCRdb copy is limited to in-frame clones, with some not included. The repertoire includes a few hundred thousand clones, about 88% of them detected once, and about 3.6% sits in the top ten. Sample: peripheral blood. The receptors stem from a man between 18 and 29 years old with active or convalescent COVID-19.

The chain links TRBV4-1 to TRBJ1-1; perhaps TRBD1 as D (6 bases). Per germline, CDR1 MGHRA and CDR2 YSYEKL. V shed 4 bases and J shed 7 bases, with 16 bases lying between them. This CDR3 spans 14 amino acids. This chain's CDR3 is CASSLRTEEDEAFF. CDR3 coding DNA: TGCGCCAGCAGCCTCAGGACAGAGGAGGATGAAGCTTTCTTT.

This clone was picked up a small number of times. The CDR3 nucleotides read TGTGCCAGCAGTCCTCCTGAGACTAACTATGGCTACACCTTC. Protein product: CASSPPETNYGYTF. The J gene is TRBJ1-2, the V gene TRBV6-6; no reliable D call. Germline CDR1 MNHNY, CDR2 SVGAGI (reference sequence). There are 14 residues in the CDR3. V lost 5 bases and J 0 bases, leaving 10 bases between the germline ends.

The chain joins TRBV13 to TRBJ2-1, with D uncertain. Germline-derived CDR1 and CDR2 are PRHDT and FYEKMQ (reference sequence). V lost 2 bases to trimming and J lost 6 bases, with 14 bases between them. This CDR3 is built from 15 residues. The CDR3 nucleotides read TGTGCCAGCAGCTTATCGGCTAGTAACCGCAATGAGCAGTTCTTC. Amino acid sequence: CASSLSASNRNEQFF. The entire variable domain, with the rest obtained from reference TRBV13 and TRBJ2-1, is as follows: AAGVIQSPRHLIKEKRETATLKCYPIPRHDTVYWYQQGPGQDPQFLISFYEKMQSDKGSIPDRFSAQQFSDYHSELNMSSLELGDSALYFCASSLSASNRNEQFFGPGTRLTVL.